The present T cell receptor beta chain was sequenced within a study of blood T cell repertoires in COVID-19. The table came from immunoSEQ multiplex PCR; TCRdb's copy has only in-frame clones and leaves some out. The repertoire consists of 200,000 to 250,000 clones, with about 86% occurring once and the leading ten covering roughly 3.3%. The CDR3 covers 17 residues. V lost 5 bases to trimming and J lost 4 bases, with 21 bases between them. Germline V CDR1 and CDR2: SGHAT, FQNNGV. Material for sequencing was PBMCs or T cells enriched from blood (not recorded which). This clonotype was sampled from a woman in her forties or fifties in a cohort exposed to, infected with or recovered from COVID-19 (not recorded which). J is TRBJ1-5 and V is TRBV11-2; tentatively, D is TRBD1 (6 bases). CDR3 region: CASSPVSGTRGNQPQHF. For the CDR3, the DNA is TGTGCCAGCAGCCCCGTGTCCGGGACACGCGGTAATCAGCCCCAGCATTTT.